The next 22 T cell receptor beta chains were all read from a single sample in a study of control samples from healthy donors and cancer patients. TCRdb keeps only in-frame clones here, not all; method: immunoSEQ multiplex PCR. The sample consists of about 160,000 clones, roughly 95% of them appearing once. What was sequenced was blood. These receptors were collected from a woman between 25 and 40 years old in good health.

The V call is TRBV27, the J call TRBJ1-1, with D possibly being TRBD1 (5 bases). Germline CDR1 is MNHEY and CDR2 is SMNVEV (reference sequence). V was pared by 7 bases and J by 5 bases, with 20 bases between. The CDR3 is made up of 15 amino acids. This CDR3 is CASTTLGQGWTEAFF. In DNA, the CDR3 is TGTGCCAGCACCACCCTCGGTCAGGGCTGGACTGAAGCTTTCTTT.

The rearrangement links TRBV5-8 to TRBJ1-6; unclear D gene. Looked up from germline, CDR1 is SGHTS and CDR2 is YDEGEE. Trimming pared 4 bases from V and 4 bases from J, leaving 9 bases between. The CDR3 spans 14 residues. The CDR3 DNA sequence: TGTGCCAGCAGCCGCGGGGTTTATAATTCACCCCTCCACTTT. Its translation is CASSRGVYNSPLHF.

The chain has TRBV30 and TRBJ1-6; D not resolved. The V and J ends lost 3 bases and 9 bases respectively, with 6 bases between them. CDR3 size: 11 residues. Germline CDR1 reads GTSNPN; CDR2 reads SVGIG (reference sequence). The DNA of the CDR3 is TGTGCCTGGAGCTCTCGTTCACCCCTCCACTTT. This gives the protein CAWSSRSPLHF. Complete variable domain (other parts from reference TRBV30 and TRBJ1-6): SQTIHQWPATLVQPVGSPLSLECTVEGTSNPNLYWYRQAAGRGLQLLFYSVGIGQISSEVPQNLSASRPQDRQFILSSKKLLLSDSGFYLCAWSSRSPLHFGNGTRLTVT.

The chain links TRBV25-1 to TRBJ2-1; 12 bases agree with TRBD2. CDR1 and CDR2 from the germline V gene are MGHDK and SYGVNS. The CDR3 spans 16 residues. The J segment lost 7 bases and the V segment lost 1 base, leaving 5 bases of the junction unmatched. CDR3 in amino acids: CASSESGLAGTNEQFF. The CDR3 DNA reads as TGTGCCAGCAGTGAATCCGGACTAGCGGGAACGAATGAGCAGTTCTTC.

V gene TRBV23-1 combines with J gene TRBJ2-1; D ambiguous. TRBV23-1 counts as an open reading frame of uncertain function. This CDR3 has 9 residues. As DNA, the CDR3 is TGCGCAAAGCAGGTTGAGCAGTTCTTC. It is translated as CAKQVEQFF.

In its sample, this clone was seen once. The rearrangement uses TRBV30 and TRBJ1-5; D is unclear. Per the germline V gene, CDR1 is GTSNPN and CDR2 is SVGIG (reference sequence). The CDR3 has 16 amino acids. Trimming removed 0 bases at V and 1 base at J, with 13 bases between. The CDR3 loop is CAWSVRSAGSNQPQHF. CDR3 coding DNA: TGTGCCTGGAGTGTACGATCGGCCGGAAGCAATCAGCCCCAGCATTTT.

The genes are TRBV18 and TRBJ2-3; possibly TRBD2 for D (6 bases). With 4 bases removed from V and 4 bases from J, the gap between germline ends came to 12 bases. The CDR3 totals 14 residues. The germline V gene has CDR1 KGHSH and CDR2 LQKENI. CDR3 sequence: CASSRGLGPDTQYF. The CDR3 DNA sequence: TGTGCCAGCTCACGGGGACTGGGTCCAGATACGCAGTATTTT.

This clone was observed once. The CDR3: CATMRGGNSYNEQFF. CDR3 nucleotide sequence: TGTGCCACCATGCGCGGGGGGAACTCCTACAATGAGCAGTTCTTC. This chain joins TRBV15 and TRBJ2-1, with TRBD2 identical over 8 bases. Germline trimming cut 7 bases from V and 0 bases from J; bases unmatched to any gene: 5. The CDR3 has 15 amino acids. Germline assignment: CDR1 LNHNV and CDR2 YYDKDF (reference sequence).

This chain links TRBV28 with TRBJ1-6, with 8 nucleotides matching TRBD1. The CDR3 loop spans 15 amino acids. The germline CDR1 and CDR2 sequences are MDHEN and SYDVKM. Trimming took 5 bases from V and 11 from J; bases not matched to a gene: 11. The CDR3 loop is CASSPHHRDRTPLHF. CDR3 bases: TGTGCCAGCAGTCCGCACCACCGGGACAGGACACCCCTCCACTTT.

The CDR3 sequence: CASSYDRGGPTEAFF. CDR3 nucleotide sequence: TGTGCCAGCAGTTACGATAGAGGGGGGCCCACTGAAGCTTTCTTT. The chain links TRBV6-5 to TRBJ1-1; weak D call: TRBD1 (6 bases). Germline V gene sequence: CDR1 MNHEY, CDR2 SVGAGI. The CDR3 runs to 15 residues. Between the trimmed V and J ends, which lost 2 bases and 4 bases, there was a span of 14 bases.

The chain uses TRBV9 and TRBJ2-1, with 10 bases aligning to TRBD2. Germline V gene data show CDR1 as SGDLS and CDR2 as YYNGEE. Trimming removed 0 bases from V and 5 bases from J; junction bases left unmatched: 5. This CDR3 comprises 16 residues. CDR3 region: CASSVEAGGPHNEQFF. CDR3 nucleotide sequence: TGTGCCAGCAGCGTAGAAGCGGGAGGGCCCCACAATGAGCAGTTCTTC.

This rearrangement joins TRBV6-5 to TRBJ2-7; TRBD1 agrees at 8 bases. Germline CDR1 reads MNHEY; CDR2 reads SVGAGI. Losses at the gene ends were 4 bases for V and 0 bases for J; bases not matched to a gene: 8. CDR3 length: 16 residues. DNA for the CDR3: TGTGCCAGCAGTTCCCTCGACAGGGGAAGCTCCTACGAGCAGTACTTC. Its translation is CASSSLDRGSSYEQYF.

This chain links TRBV18 with TRBJ1-3; perhaps TRBD1 as D (6 bases). Germline V CDR1 and CDR2: KGHSH, LQKENI. The CDR3 contains 18 residues. Trimming stripped 4 bases from V and 0 bases from J, with 19 bases between. The CDR3 loop reads CASSLGTRPPSSGNTIYF. CDR3 bases: TGTGCCAGCTCACTCGGGACACGACCCCCTTCCTCTGGAAACACCATATATTTT.

The gene calls are TRBV27 and TRBJ1-5; tentatively, D is TRBD1 (6 bases). This CDR3 region has 13 residues. Germline CDR1 and CDR2: MNHEY and SMNVEV (reference sequence). V lost 3 bases and J lost 5, with 8 bases in between. The CDR3 DNA reads as TGTGCCAGCAGTTTTCAGGGGTATCAGCCCCAGCATTTT. Translating it yields CASSFQGYQPQHF.

This chain joins TRBV6-4 and TRBJ1-1; D not resolved. The germline gives CDR1 MRHNA, CDR2 SNTAGT. The ends were cut back, 6 bases at V and 2 bases at J, with 10 bases in the middle. The CDR3 extends over 13 amino acids. The CDR3 DNA follows: TGTGCCAGCAGCTCGGGAGACAACACTGAAGCTTTCTTT. It codes for CASSSGDNTEAFF.

The chain carries TRBV6-5 and TRBJ2-3; 8 bases are shared with TRBD1. The CDR3 spans 15 residues. The germline V gene has CDR1 MNHEY and CDR2 SVGAGI. Trimming at V came to 2 bases and at J to 2 bases, leaving 3 bases not matched to a gene. Here the CDR3 reads CASSYGTGSTDTQYF. The CDR3 bases are TGTGCCAGCAGTTACGGGACAGGTTCCACAGATACGCAGTATTTT.

The rearrangement uses TRBV3-1 (or the pseudogene TRBV3-2) and TRBJ2-5, with D perhaps matching TRBD2 (6 bases). Looked up from germline, CDR1 is LGHDT and CDR2 is YNNKEL (reference sequence). The CDR3 spans 14 residues. V gave up 3 bases and J gave up 3 bases, with 11 bases separating them. CDR3 sequence (DNA): TGTGCCAGCAGCCATGAGATAGCGGAAGAGACCCAGTACTTC. Its translation is CASSHEIAEETQYF.

This clone was detected once. The chain combines TRBV18 with TRBJ1-1, with unresolved D. Germline V gives CDR1 KGHSH, CDR2 LQKENI. V lost 4 bases to trimming and J lost 8 bases, with 17 bases between them. The CDR3 runs 14 residues. CDR3 sequence reads: CASSQQKPLSEAFF. The CDR3 DNA is TGTGCCAGCTCACAACAGAAGCCCCTCTCAGAAGCTTTCTTT.

This CDR3 reads CASSYRQGDTGELFF. CDR3 nucleotide sequence: TGTGCCAGCAGCTATCGACAGGGGGACACCGGGGAGCTGTTTTTT. The rearrangement links TRBV5-4 to TRBJ2-2; 9 bases align to TRBD1. The CDR3 has 15 residues. The germline CDR1 and CDR2 sequences are SGHNT and YYREEE (reference sequence). The V and J ends lost 3 bases and 3 bases, in that order; junction bases with no gene match: 3.

V is TRBV6-4 and J is TRBJ2-1; TRBD1 matches at 10 bases. The CDR3 is 15 residues long. V lost 3 bases and J lost 6; bases outside the gene matches: 5. Germline CDR1 is MRHNA and CDR2 is SNTAGT. CDR3 in DNA: TGTGCCAGCAGTGAATGGGGACAGGGGAGCAATGAGCAGTTCTTC. Amino acids: CASSEWGQGSNEQFF.

The chain combines TRBV28 with TRBJ2-3; possibly TRBD2 for D (5 bases). The germline gives CDR1 MDHEN, CDR2 SYDVKM. CDR3 length: 11 residues. V was shortened by 8 bases and J by 7 bases, with 10 bases between the two germline ends. CDR3 region: CASRIGNTQYF. The DNA of the CDR3 is TGTGCCAGCCGGATCGGGAATACGCAGTATTTT. Supplemented by reference TRBV28 and TRBJ2-3, the full variable domain reads DVKVTQSSRYLVKRTGEKVFLECVQDMDHENMFWYRQDPGLGLRLIYFSYDVKMKEKGDIPEGYSVSREKKERFSLILESASTNQTSMYLCASRIGNTQYFGPGTRLTVL.

The chain combines TRBV19 with TRBJ2-1; D gene ambiguous. V dropped 4 bases and J dropped 7 bases, with 8 bases sitting between them. Germline V gene lookup returns CDR1 LNHDA and CDR2 SQIVND (reference sequence). The CDR3 sequence is 12 residues long. The CDR3 region has the DNA TGTGCCAGTAGTACTCAGTTGAATGAGCAGTTCTTC. As protein: CASSTQLNEQFF.